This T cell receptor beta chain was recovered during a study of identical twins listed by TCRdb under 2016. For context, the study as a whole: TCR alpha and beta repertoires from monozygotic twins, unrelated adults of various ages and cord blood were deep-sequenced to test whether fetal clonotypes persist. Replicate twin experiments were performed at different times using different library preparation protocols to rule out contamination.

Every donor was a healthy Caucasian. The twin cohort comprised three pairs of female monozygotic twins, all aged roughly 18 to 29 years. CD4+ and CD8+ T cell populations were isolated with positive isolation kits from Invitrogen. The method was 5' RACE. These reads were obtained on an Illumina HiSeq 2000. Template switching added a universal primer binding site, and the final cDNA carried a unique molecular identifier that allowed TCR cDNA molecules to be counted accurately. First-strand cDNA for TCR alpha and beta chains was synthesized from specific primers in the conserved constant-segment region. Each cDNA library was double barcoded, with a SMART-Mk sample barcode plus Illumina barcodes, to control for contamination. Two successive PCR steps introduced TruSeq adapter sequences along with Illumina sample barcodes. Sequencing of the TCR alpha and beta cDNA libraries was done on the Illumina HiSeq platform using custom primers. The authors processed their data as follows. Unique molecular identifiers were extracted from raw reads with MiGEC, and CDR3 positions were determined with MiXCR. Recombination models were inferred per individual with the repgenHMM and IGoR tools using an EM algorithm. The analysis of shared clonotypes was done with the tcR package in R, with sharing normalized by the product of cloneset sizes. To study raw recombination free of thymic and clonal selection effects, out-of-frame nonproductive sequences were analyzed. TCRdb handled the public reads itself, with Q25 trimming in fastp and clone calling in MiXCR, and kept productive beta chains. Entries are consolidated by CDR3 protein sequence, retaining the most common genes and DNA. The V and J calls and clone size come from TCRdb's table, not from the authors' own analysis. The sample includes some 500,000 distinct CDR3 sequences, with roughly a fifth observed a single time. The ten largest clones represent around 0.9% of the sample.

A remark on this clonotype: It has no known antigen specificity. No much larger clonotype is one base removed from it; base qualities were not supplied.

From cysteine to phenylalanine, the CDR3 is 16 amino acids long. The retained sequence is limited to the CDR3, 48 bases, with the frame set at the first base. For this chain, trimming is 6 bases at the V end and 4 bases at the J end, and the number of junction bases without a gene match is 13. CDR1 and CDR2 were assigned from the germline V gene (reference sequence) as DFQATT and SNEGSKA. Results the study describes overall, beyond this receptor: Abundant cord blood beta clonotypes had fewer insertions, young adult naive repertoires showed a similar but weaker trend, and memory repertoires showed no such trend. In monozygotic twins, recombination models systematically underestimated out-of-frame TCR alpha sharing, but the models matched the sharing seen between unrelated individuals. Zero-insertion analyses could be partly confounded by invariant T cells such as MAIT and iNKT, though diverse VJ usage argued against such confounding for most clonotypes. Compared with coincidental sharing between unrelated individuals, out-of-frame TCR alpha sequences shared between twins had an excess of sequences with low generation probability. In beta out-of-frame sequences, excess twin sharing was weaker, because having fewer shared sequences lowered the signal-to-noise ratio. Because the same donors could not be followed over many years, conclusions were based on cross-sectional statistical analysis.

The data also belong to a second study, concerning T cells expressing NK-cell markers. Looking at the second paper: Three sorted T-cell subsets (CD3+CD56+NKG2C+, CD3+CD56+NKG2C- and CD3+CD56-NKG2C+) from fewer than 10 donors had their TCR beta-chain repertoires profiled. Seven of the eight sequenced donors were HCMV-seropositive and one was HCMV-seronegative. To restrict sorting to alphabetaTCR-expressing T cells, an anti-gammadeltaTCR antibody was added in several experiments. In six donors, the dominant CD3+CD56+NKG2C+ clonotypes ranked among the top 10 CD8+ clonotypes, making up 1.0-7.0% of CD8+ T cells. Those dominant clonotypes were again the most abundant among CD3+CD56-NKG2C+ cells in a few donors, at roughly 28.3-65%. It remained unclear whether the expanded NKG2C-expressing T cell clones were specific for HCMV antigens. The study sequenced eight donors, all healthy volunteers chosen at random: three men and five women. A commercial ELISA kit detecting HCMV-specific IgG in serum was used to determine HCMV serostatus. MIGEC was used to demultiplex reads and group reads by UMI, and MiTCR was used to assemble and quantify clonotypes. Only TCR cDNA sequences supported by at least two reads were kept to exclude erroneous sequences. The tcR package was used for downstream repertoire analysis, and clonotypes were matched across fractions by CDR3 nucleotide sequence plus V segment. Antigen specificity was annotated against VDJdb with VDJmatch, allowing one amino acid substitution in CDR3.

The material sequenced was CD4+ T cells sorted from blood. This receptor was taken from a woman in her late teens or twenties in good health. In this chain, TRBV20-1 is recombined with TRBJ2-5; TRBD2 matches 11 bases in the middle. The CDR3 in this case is CSARGLEGLAGETQYF. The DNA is TGCAGTGCACGAGGCCTCGAAGGACTAGCGGGAGAGACCCAGTACTTC.